The 25 T cell receptor beta chains presented below share a single source sample, sequenced in a study of OX40 agonist ivuxolimab in advanced cancers. The table came from immunoSEQ multiplex PCR; TCRdb's copy has only in-frame clones and leaves some out. Of about 40,000 clones in the sample, roughly 88% were seen once. Material: CD4+ or CD8+ T cells sorted from blood, obtained in a trial of the OX40 agonist ivuxolimab. The receptors originated from an adult with an advanced solid tumor such as melanoma, head and neck, liver or kidney cancer.

The chain couples TRBV10-3 to TRBJ1-2; D might be TRBD1 (6 bases). Trimming took off 8 bases at V and 2 bases at J, with 9 bases between the two ends. Germline V gives CDR1 ENHRY, CDR2 SYGVKD. This CDR3 is 12 amino acids long. The CDR3 bases are TGTGCCATCGAGGGGGGAAACTATGGCTACACCTTC. Protein product: CAIEGGNYGYTF.

V usage is TRBV29-1 and J usage is TRBJ2-1, with 10 bases lining up with TRBD1. Per the germline V gene, CDR1 is SQVTM and CDR2 is ANQGSEA. This CDR3 is 13 amino acids long. The trim removed 5 bases at V and 7 bases at J, leaving 5 bases unmatched. In DNA, the CDR3 is TGCAGCGTTCGGGGACAGGGGCCGAATGAGCAGTTCTTC. It specifies CSVRGQGPNEQFF.

The chain recombines TRBV14 with TRBJ2-7; D call uncertain. The V end was cut by 4 bases, the J end by 1 base, with 11 bases between. Germline CDR1 SGHDN, CDR2 FVKESK. CDR3 length: 14 residues. The CDR3 region has the DNA TGTGCCAGCAGCCTCGGACCCGGGTCCTACGAGCAGTACTTC. Amino acid sequence: CASSLGPGSYEQYF.

This chain joins TRBV19 and TRBJ2-1; D may be TRBD1 (5 bases). This CDR3 has 12 amino acids. V was pared by 7 bases and J by 8 bases, with 12 bases between. Germline V gene sequence: CDR1 LNHDA, CDR2 SQIVND (reference sequence). CDR3: CASNPAGHEQFF. The CDR3 region has the DNA TGTGCCAGTAACCCCGCAGGGCATGAGCAGTTCTTC.

This rearrangement joins TRBV9 to TRBJ2-2; D may correspond to TRBD1 or TRBD2 (6 bases each). CDR1 and CDR2 (germline): SGDLS, YYNGEE. Trimming shortened V by 4 bases and J by 1 base, and 17 bases separated the two germline ends. The CDR3 extends over 17 amino acids. For the CDR3, the DNA is TGTGCCAGCAGCCCCGGGGGCAGCGGAGAGAACACCGGGGAGCTGTTTTTT. This codes for CASSPGGSGENTGELFF.

The chain carries TRBV30 and TRBJ2-2, with TRBD1 identical over 8 bases. Trimming at V came to 7 bases and at J to 6 bases, leaving 1 base not matched to a gene. CDR3 size: 11 residues. Germline V gene sequence: CDR1 GTSNPN, CDR2 SVGIG (reference sequence). The CDR3, as DNA: TGTGCCTTGGACAGGGCCGGGGAGCTGTTTTTT. It yields the protein CALDRAGELFF.

The V and J genes are TRBV5-1 and TRBJ1-1; TRBD1 matches at 10 bases. CDR1 and CDR2 (germline): SGHRS, YFSETQ. The CDR3 runs 14 residues. Trimming removed 4 bases from V and 3 bases from J; junction bases left unmatched: 3. In DNA form, the CDR3 reads TGCGCCAGCAGCCTTGGGACAGGGGACACTGAAGCTTTCTTT. Translating it yields CASSLGTGDTEAFF.

The chain joins TRBV6-1 to TRBJ2-7; 12 nucleotides align to TRBD2. Germline values: CDR1 MNHNS, CDR2 SASEGT. The CDR3 spans 16 residues. V trimming: 4 bases; J trimming: 3 bases; junction bases outside the gene matches: 7. The CDR3 sequence is CASSALAGGSNYEQYF. CDR3 bases: TGTGCCAGCAGTGCACTAGCGGGAGGTTCGAACTACGAGCAGTACTTC.

This chain uses TRBV25-1 with TRBJ2-7; D is ambiguous. V lost 5 bases, J lost 5 bases, and 16 bases lay in between. CDR3 length: 14 residues. Germline V gene data show CDR1 as MGHDK and CDR2 as SYGVNS. The CDR3 here is CASSHGRARDEQYF. The DNA of the CDR3 is TGTGCCAGCAGTCACGGACGGGCTCGGGACGAGCAGTACTTC.

The gene calls are TRBV6-5 and TRBJ2-5; 9 bases are shared with TRBD1. The J call may be mistaken, given a closer DNA end match to TRBJ2-7. The length of the CDR3 is 15 residues. Germline CDR1 reads MNHEY; CDR2 reads SVGAGI. The CDR3 region is CASSFTGGAANEQYF. The CDR3 region has the DNA TGTGCCAGCAGTTTTACAGGGGGCGCAGCCAACGAGCAGTACTTC.

The gene calls are TRBV10-1 and TRBJ2-2; D ambiguous. The CDR3 runs to 11 residues. The V and J ends lost 4 bases and 6 bases respectively, with 3 bases between them. CDR1 is WNHNN, CDR2 SYGVQD, per germline (reference sequence). Here the CDR3 DNA reads TGCGCCAGCAGTGGGCCCGGGGAGCTGTTTTTT. Translated, it gives CASSGPGELFF.

The chain is built from TRBV5-1 and TRBJ1-5; possibly TRBD1 for D (6 bases). The CDR3 totals 18 residues. Germline V lookup: CDR1 SGHRS, CDR2 YFSETQ. Trimming removed 4 bases from V and 5 bases from J, with 25 bases in between. The CDR3 reads CASSPGVLHGPSDQPQHF. The CDR3 DNA is TGCGCCAGCAGCCCAGGGGTCCTCCATGGACCAAGCGATCAGCCCCAGCATTTT. The full variable domain, its missing parts supplied by reference TRBV5-1 and TRBJ1-5, is KAGVTQTPRYLIKTRGQQVTLSCSPISGHRSVSWYQQTPGQGLQFLFEYFSETQRNKGNFPGRFSGRQFSNSRSEMNVSTLELGDSALYLCASSPGVLHGPSDQPQHFGDGTRLSIL.

The chain links TRBV5-5 to TRBJ2-7; TRBD2 matches at 12 bases. Germline assignment: CDR1 SGHKS and CDR2 YYEKEE (reference sequence). The CDR3 runs 15 residues. After removal of 2 bases from V and 6 bases from J, the junction contained 6 bases not matched to a gene. CDR3 region: CASSLWTSGTGEQYF. The CDR3 DNA sequence: TGTGCCAGCAGCTTATGGACTAGCGGGACAGGCGAGCAGTACTTC.

This clone has only a few counts. J is TRBJ1-2 and V is TRBV6-6; TRBD1 might be the D (5 bases). Trimming shortened V by 7 bases and J by 4 bases, and 16 bases separated the two germline ends. Per the germline V gene, CDR1 is MNHNY and CDR2 is SVGAGI (reference sequence). The CDR3 consists of 14 residues. This CDR3 is CASNSAGPLYGYTF. CDR3 DNA: TGTGCCAGCAACTCCGCAGGGCCGCTCTATGGCTACACCTTC.

The CDR3 spells CASSLFLLDTQYF. CDR3 nucleotide sequence: TGTGCCAGCAGCCTCTTTTTGCTAGATACGCAGTATTTT. The rearrangement uses TRBV7-2 and TRBJ2-3; D remains ambiguous. V lost 5 bases and J 5 bases, leaving 11 bases between the germline ends. Germline V CDR1 and CDR2: SGHTA, FQGNSA. CDR3 length: 13 amino acids.

J is TRBJ2-7 and V is TRBV7-2; 7 bases fit TRBD2. The CDR3 has 15 residues. Germline trimming cut 5 bases from V and 2 bases from J; bases unmatched to any gene: 9. In germline, CDR1 is SGHTA, CDR2 FQGNSA. The CDR3 sequence: CASSAQAAGAYEQYF. The DNA for the CDR3 is TGTGCCAGCAGCGCCCAAGCGGCGGGAGCCTACGAGCAGTACTTC.

V gene TRBV5-8 combines with J gene TRBJ1-5, with D perhaps matching TRBD1 (5 bases). The CDR3 has 14 amino acids. The V end was cut by 3 bases, the J end by 7 bases, with 14 bases between. Per germline, CDR1 SGHTS and CDR2 YDEGEE. The CDR3 is CASSYGGGKQPQHF. Written as DNA, the CDR3 is TGTGCCAGCAGCTATGGGGGGGGAAAGCAGCCCCAGCATTTT.

The rearrangement joins TRBV18 to TRBJ1-5, with 7 nucleotides matching TRBD1. There are 15 residues in the CDR3. V trimming: 4 bases; J trimming: 3 bases; junction bases outside the gene matches: 6. Germline CDR1 reads KGHSH; CDR2 reads LQKENI. In DNA, the CDR3 is TGTGCCAGCTCACTAAACAGGGGATACAATCAGCCCCAGCATTTT. Its protein product is CASSLNRGYNQPQHF. The whole variable domain, remainder taken from reference TRBV18 and TRBJ1-5, is NAGVMQNPRHLVRRRGQEARLRCSPMKGHSHVYWYRQLPEEGLKFMVYLQKENIIDESGMPKERFSAEFPKEGPSILRIQQVVRGDSAAYFCASSLNRGYNQPQHFGDGTRLSIL.

This clone was seen only a few times. The CDR3 here is CAISESIGGGSRNEQFF. CDR3 sequence (DNA): TGTGCCATCAGTGAGTCGATTGGCGGCGGGAGTAGAAATGAGCAGTTCTTC. The V and J genes are TRBV10-3 and TRBJ2-1, with TRBD2 matching over 7 bases. V gave up 0 bases and J gave up 7 bases; unmatched junction bases: 12. Per the germline V gene, CDR1 is ENHRY and CDR2 is SYGVKD. This CDR3 is built from 17 residues.

V usage is TRBV19 and J usage is TRBJ2-5, with D maybe TRBD1 (6 bases). The CDR3 contains 12 residues. V gave up 9 bases and J gave up 1 base, with 9 bases separating them. Germline values: CDR1 LNHDA, CDR2 SQIVND (reference sequence). CDR3 region: CASRDTQETQYF. The CDR3 DNA reads as TGTGCCAGCCGGGACACCCAAGAGACCCAGTACTTC.

V gene TRBV7-9 combines with J gene TRBJ2-5; D is unclear. The CDR3 length is 15 residues. The germline V gene has CDR1 SEHNR and CDR2 FQNEAQ (reference sequence). Trimming took off 1 base at V and 1 base at J, with 10 bases between the two ends. CDR3 nucleotides: TGTGCCAGCAGCTTAGATCTGACCTCCCAAGAGACCCAGTACTTC. Its translation is CASSLDLTSQETQYF. The full variable domain, with the rest looked up from reference TRBV7-9 and TRBJ2-5, is DTGVSQNPRHKITKRGQNVTFRCDPISEHNRLYWYRQTLGQGPEFLTYFQNEAQLEKSRLLSDRFSAERPKGSFSTLEIQRTEQGDSAMYLCASSLDLTSQETQYFGPGTRLLVL.

The chain has TRBV27 and TRBJ1-1; a possible D gene is TRBD1 (6 bases). The CDR3 is 14 residues long. The V and J ends lost 4 bases and 4 bases respectively, with 13 bases between them. Germline loops: CDR1 MNHEY, CDR2 SMNVEV (reference sequence). The CDR3 sequence: CASSSGQTGTEAFF. The CDR3 nucleotides read TGTGCCAGCAGTTCCGGACAGACAGGCACTGAAGCTTTCTTT.

V and J are TRBV4-1 and TRBJ2-2; D remains unclear. The CDR3 is 12 residues long. V lost 3 bases and J 6 bases, leaving 5 bases between the germline ends. CDR1 is MGHRA, CDR2 YSYEKL, per germline. CDR3 sequence reads: CASSHWSGELFF. The CDR3 DNA follows: TGCGCCAGCAGCCATTGGTCCGGGGAGCTGTTTTTT.

V and J are TRBV7-6 and TRBJ2-5; 9 bases agree with TRBD1. Per the germline V gene, CDR1 is SGHVS and CDR2 is FNYEAQ. The CDR3 has 15 amino acids. The ends lost 4 bases at V and 4 bases at J; junction bases unmatched: 7. CDR3: CASSSRDRETETQYF. CDR3 in DNA: TGTGCCAGCAGCTCCCGGGACAGGGAAACAGAGACCCAGTACTTC.

V usage is TRBV15 and J usage is TRBJ2-5; 7 nucleotides line up with TRBD1. CDR3 length: 15 residues. The ends lost 0 bases at V and 1 base at J; junction bases unmatched: 2. The germline gives CDR1 LNHNV, CDR2 YYDKDF (reference sequence). The CDR3 sequence: CATSRDRTGQETQYF. CDR3 DNA sequence: TGTGCCACCAGCAGAGATAGGACAGGCCAAGAGACCCAGTACTTC.